Shown below are 31 T cell receptor beta chains from a single sample sequenced in a study of T cell changes during pregnancy in multiple sclerosis. Here immunoSEQ multiplex PCR was the method, and the copy in TCRdb shows in-frame clones only, minus some. Among more than 90,000 clones, 91% were seen once, and the ten largest hold 3.1%. The input for sequencing was peripheral blood, taken in the second trimester of pregnancy. These TCRs come from a female donor with multiple sclerosis, enrolled in a pregnancy study.

The chain carries TRBV28 and TRBJ1-1; D not certain. V lost 5 bases to trimming and J lost 5 bases, with 18 bases between them. The CDR3 runs to 15 residues. The germline CDR1 and CDR2 sequences are MDHEN and SYDVKM. CDR3 protein: CASSLVGSGRTEAFF. CDR3 in DNA: TGTGCCAGCAGTCTGGTCGGGTCGGGGAGAACTGAAGCTTTCTTT. Looking up the rest from reference TRBV28 and TRBJ1-1 gives the full variable domain: DVKVTQSSRYLVKRTGEKVFLECVQDMDHENMFWYRQDPGLGLRLIYFSYDVKMKEKGDIPEGYSVSREKKERFSLILESASTNQTSMYLCASSLVGSGRTEAFFGQGTRLTVV.

The V call is TRBV2, the J call TRBJ2-1; 8 positions match TRBD1. CDR1 is SNHLY and CDR2 is FYNNEI in the germline V gene. CDR3 length: 15 residues. V shed 6 bases and J 6 bases; nucleotides not matched to a gene: 10. The CDR3 is CASRAWTGPGNEQFF. The DNA for the CDR3 is TGTGCCAGCAGGGCCTGGACAGGGCCGGGCAATGAGCAGTTCTTC.

The V and J genes are TRBV18 and TRBJ2-7; 12 nucleotides align to TRBD1. The germline gives CDR1 KGHSH, CDR2 LQKENI. V lost 3 bases and J lost 10; bases outside the gene matches: 4. CDR3 size: 13 residues. CDR3 DNA sequence: TGTGCCAGCTCACCCGGGACAGGGGGCGAACAGTACTTC. This encodes CASSPGTGGEQYF.

The CDR3: CASSETGFGQPQHF. CDR3 DNA: TGTGCCAGCAGTGAAACAGGGTTTGGTCAGCCCCAGCATTTT. This chain links TRBV2 with TRBJ1-5; a weak D match, TRBD1 (6 bases). The CDR3 totals 14 residues. Germline CDR1 reads SNHLY; CDR2 reads FYNNEI. V lost 2 bases and J lost 6, with 11 bases in between.

The rearrangement joins TRBV27 to TRBJ2-3, with 11 bases fitting TRBD2. V trimming: 4 bases; J trimming: 0 bases; junction bases outside the gene matches: 3. The CDR3 has 16 residues. Germline V gives CDR1 MNHEY, CDR2 SMNVEV (reference sequence). CDR3 DNA: TGTGCCAGCAGTTCCCGGACTAGCGGGAGCACAGATACGCAGTATTTT. Its translation: CASSSRTSGSTDTQYF.

This chain joins TRBV5-6 and TRBJ2-7; D might be TRBD1 (6 bases). The V end was cut by 4 bases, the J end by 3 bases, with 8 bases between. Germline loops: CDR1 SGHDT, CDR2 YYEEEE. CDR3 length equals 12 residues. CDR3 coding DNA: TGTGCCAGCAGCCAGGACAGCTACGAGCAGTACTTC. This sequence encodes CASSQDSYEQYF.

The V gene is TRBV27, the J gene TRBJ1-1, with D possibly matching TRBD1 (6 bases). The V end was cut by 6 bases, the J end by 1 base, with 18 bases between. Germline-derived CDR1 and CDR2 are MNHEY and SMNVEV (reference sequence). This CDR3 is 16 amino acids long. CDR3 loop: CASRAFGGASNTEAFF. CDR3 bases: TGTGCCAGCAGGGCCTTTGGGGGGGCTTCGAACACTGAAGCTTTCTTT.

The chain combines TRBV11-3 with TRBJ2-7, with a possible D match to TRBD2 (5 bases). The CDR3 loop spans 14 amino acids. The germline V gene encodes CDR1 SGHNT and CDR2 YENEEA. The V and J ends lost 3 bases and 7 bases respectively, with 16 bases between them. The CDR3 region has the DNA TGTGCCAGCAGCTTGGACGCTAACCGGGGAGAGCAGTACTTC. Its translation is CASSLDANRGEQYF.

The rearrangement joins TRBV6-1 to TRBJ2-7; D is perhaps TRBD1 (6 bases). The CDR3 consists of 12 residues. Germline CDR1 and CDR2: MNHNS and SASEGT. V was clipped by 6 bases and J by 5 bases, with 11 bases between them. CDR3 sequence reads: CASSANRDEQYF. The DNA of the CDR3 is TGTGCCAGCAGCGCTAACAGGGACGAGCAGTACTTC.

The chain couples TRBV7-9 to TRBJ2-3; 13 nucleotides line up with TRBD2. After removal of 4 bases from V and 2 bases from J, the junction contained 3 bases not matched to a gene. Per germline, CDR1 SEHNR and CDR2 FQNEAQ (reference sequence). The CDR3 sequence is 16 residues long. For the CDR3, the DNA is TGTGCCAGCAGCTGGGGGACTAGCGGGACCACAGATACGCAGTATTTT. Translating gives CASSWGTSGTTDTQYF.

The chain recombines TRBV28 with TRBJ1-1; D may be TRBD1 (6 bases). CDR3 length: 15 amino acids. The ends were cut back, 6 bases at V and 4 bases at J, with 18 bases in the middle. Germline CDR1 is MDHEN and CDR2 is SYDVKM. CDR3 protein: CASSPLLAGVTEAFF. The CDR3 region has the DNA TGTGCCAGCAGCCCACTGTTGGCAGGGGTCACTGAAGCTTTCTTT.

The chain uses TRBV25-1 and TRBJ1-3; 8 bases map to TRBD1. CDR3 size: 14 residues. Germline CDR1 and CDR2: MGHDK and SYGVNS. The J segment lost 0 bases and the V segment lost 6 bases, leaving 1 base of the junction unmatched. The CDR3 DNA follows: TGTGCCAGCAGAACAGGGGGCTCTGGAAACACCATATATTTT. Its translation: CASRTGGSGNTIYF.

The chain combines TRBV19 with TRBJ2-1; 9 nucleotides line up with TRBD1. V lost 5 bases, J lost 8 bases, and 10 bases stayed unmatched. CDR3 size: 15 residues. Germline V gene lookup returns CDR1 LNHDA and CDR2 SQIVND (reference sequence). CDR3 protein: CASSGSGTGYDEQFF. For the CDR3, the DNA is TGTGCCAGTAGTGGGTCCGGGACAGGGTACGATGAGCAGTTCTTC.

This clone was seen repeatedly, ten times or more. The chain joins TRBV11-2 to TRBJ2-3, with D possibly TRBD2 on 6 matching bases. V shed 3 bases and J shed 4 bases, with 11 bases lying between them. This CDR3 contains 14 residues. Germline loops: CDR1 SGHAT, CDR2 FQNNGV. Here the CDR3 reads CASSFRTKADTQYF. The DNA of the CDR3 is TGTGCCAGCAGCTTCCGGACTAAGGCAGATACGCAGTATTTT.

The chain combines TRBV7-9 with TRBJ1-5; TRBD1 aligns across 8 bases. The trim removed 1 base at V and 2 bases at J, leaving 1 base unmatched. CDR1 is SEHNR, CDR2 FQNEAQ, per germline (reference sequence). The CDR3 is 15 amino acids. DNA of the CDR3: TGTGCCAGCAGCTTAGGACAGGGGCGCAATCAGCCCCAGCATTTT. Translated, it gives CASSLGQGRNQPQHF.

The rearrangement uses TRBV6-5 and TRBJ1-5; D is possibly TRBD1 (5 bases). The germline V and J ends were trimmed by 2 bases and 9 bases, with 17 bases remaining between them. CDR3 length: 15 residues. CDR1 is MNHEY and CDR2 is SVGAGI in the germline V gene. DNA of the CDR3: TGTGCCAGCAGTTACCTACCGAGAAAGGACACGCCCCAGCATTTT. This encodes CASSYLPRKDTPQHF.

V and J are TRBV28 and TRBJ2-2; 13 nucleotides line up with TRBD2. V lost 10 bases and J lost 5; bases outside the gene matches: 10. The CDR3 sequence is 16 residues long. Germline CDR1 reads MDHEN; CDR2 reads SYDVKM. For the CDR3, the DNA is TGTGCCACGGATCTACCGGGACTAGCGGGAACCGGGGAGCTGTTTTTT. Translated, it gives CATDLPGLAGTGELFF.

As concerns this clone: One junction end does not reproduce the germline sequence, and a read error may be involved. This chain uses TRBV6-1 with TRBJ1-2; 7 nucleotides line up with TRBD1. This CDR3 is 14 amino acids long. The germline V gene has CDR1 MNHNS and CDR2 SASEGT. The CDR3 DNA follows: TGTGCCAGCAGAGAAGGGGGCAGGGGCTATGGCTACACCTTC. Protein product: CASREGGRGYGYTF.

The V and J genes are TRBV6-6 and TRBJ1-1, with a tentative D call TRBD1 (5 bases). Germline V gene data show CDR1 as MNHNY and CDR2 as SVGAGI (reference sequence). Trimming shortened V by 0 bases and J by 7 bases, and 6 bases separated the two germline ends. The CDR3 covers 12 residues. CDR3 amino acids: CASSYSDSEAFF. The CDR3 DNA is TGTGCCAGCAGTTACTCAGACAGTGAAGCTTTCTTT.

The chain carries TRBV19 and TRBJ2-7, with D perhaps TRBD1 (6 bases). Per the germline V gene, CDR1 is LNHDA and CDR2 is SQIVND (reference sequence). The V and J ends lost 4 bases and 3 bases respectively, with 7 bases between them. The CDR3 runs to 12 residues. The CDR3: CASSRTDYEQYF. The DNA for the CDR3 is TGTGCCAGTAGTAGGACAGACTACGAGCAGTACTTC.

This chain uses TRBV6-5 with TRBJ2-2; 9 nucleotides align to TRBD2. The germline CDR1 and CDR2 sequences are MNHEY and SVGAGI. The CDR3 is 16 residues long. V lost 4 bases to trimming and J lost 4 bases; unmatched junction nucleotides: 7. The CDR3, as DNA: TGTGCCAGCAGTTTCTCGTCTAGCGGGACCACCGGGGAGCTGTTTTTT. Protein sequence: CASSFSSSGTTGELFF.

The rearrangement joins TRBV19 to TRBJ2-5; TRBD1 matches at 7 bases. V shed 4 bases, J shed 4 bases, and the junction held 15 bases outside the gene matches. Germline CDR1 reads LNHDA; CDR2 reads SQIVND (reference sequence). The CDR3 length is 17 residues. The CDR3 loop is CASSNAEGALLGETQYF. The CDR3 nucleotides are TGTGCCAGTAGTAACGCCGAGGGGGCGCTTCTTGGAGAGACCCAGTACTTC.

The chain links TRBV28 to TRBJ2-7; D call uncertain. The CDR3 has 14 amino acids. The germline gives CDR1 MDHEN, CDR2 SYDVKM. V lost 5 bases, J lost 6 bases, and 17 bases lay in between. The CDR3 loop is CASSVTTLRVEQYF. The CDR3, as DNA: TGTGCCAGCAGTGTAACTACCTTACGAGTCGAGCAGTACTTC.

The chain links TRBV10-3 to TRBJ2-7, with 7 bases lining up with TRBD2. V dropped 1 base and J dropped 3; count of bases not matched to a gene: 9. The germline V gene encodes CDR1 ENHRY and CDR2 SYGVKD. The CDR3 contains 16 residues. The chain's CDR3 is CAISEWERGGGYEQYF. The CDR3 region has the DNA TGTGCCATCAGTGAGTGGGAGAGGGGCGGGGGCTACGAGCAGTACTTC.

The V and J genes are TRBV27 and TRBJ2-7; unclear D gene. The CDR3 sequence is 15 residues long. CDR1 and CDR2 (germline): MNHEY, SMNVEV (reference sequence). V lost 0 bases, J lost 4 bases, and 13 bases lay in between. This CDR3 is CASSLSLGPLYEQYF. The CDR3, as DNA: TGTGCCAGCAGTTTATCGCTGGGCCCCTTGTACGAGCAGTACTTC.

The J gene is TRBJ2-7, the V gene TRBV11-3; TRBD1 matches at 8 bases. Germline trimming cut 5 bases from V and 2 bases from J; bases unmatched to any gene: 11. This CDR3 contains 16 residues. In germline, CDR1 is SGHNT, CDR2 YENEEA. The CDR3 DNA reads TGTGCCAGCAGCCTCCTAGCGACAGGGGCGACCTACGAGCAGTACTTC. Its protein product is CASSLLATGATYEQYF.

This sequence joins TRBV6-4 and TRBJ2-1; 9 bases line up with TRBD2. This CDR3 is built from 16 residues. The J segment lost 6 bases and the V segment lost 3 bases, leaving 9 bases of the junction unmatched. Germline V gives CDR1 MRHNA, CDR2 SNTAGT. The CDR3 sequence is CASSEEAGGLANEQFF. In DNA form, the CDR3 reads TGTGCCAGCAGTGAGGAAGCGGGAGGCCTAGCCAATGAGCAGTTCTTC.

To note about this clone: Other DNA sequences from this sample encode an identical CDR3 as well. The J gene is TRBJ2-1, the V gene TRBV19; 12 bases line up with TRBD2. Germline V gene data show CDR1 as LNHDA and CDR2 as SQIVND (reference sequence). Losses at the gene ends were 6 bases for V and 7 bases for J; bases not matched to a gene: 4. This CDR3 contains 14 residues. The DNA of the CDR3 is TGTGCCAGTAGCCCCCTAGCGGGAGGGAATGAGCAGTTCTTC. Its translation is CASSPLAGGNEQFF.

Written as DNA, the CDR3 is TGTGCCAGCAGCCCCGGACAGGGGGTGACTTACGGCTACACCTTC. Its translation is CASSPGQGVTYGYTF. This chain connects TRBV7-9 to TRBJ1-2; 10 positions agree with TRBD1. V trimming: 5 bases; J trimming: 8 bases; junction bases outside the gene matches: 11. CDR1 is SEHNR, CDR2 FQNEAQ, per germline (reference sequence). This CDR3 spans 15 amino acids.

The J gene is TRBJ1-1, the V gene TRBV29-1; D not certain. In germline, CDR1 is SQVTM, CDR2 ANQGSEA. Trimming cost V 2 bases and J 4 bases, with 26 bases left between them. The length of the CDR3 is 18 residues. CDR3: CSVESDTGVPGLGTEAFF. CDR3 DNA: TGCAGCGTTGAATCCGATACCGGGGTCCCTGGGCTGGGCACTGAAGCTTTCTTT.

This rearrangement joins TRBV5-5 to TRBJ2-5; 9 bases align to TRBD1. The CDR3 spans 16 residues. The V and J ends lost 2 bases and 2 bases, in that order; junction bases with no gene match: 7. The germline V gene encodes CDR1 SGHKS and CDR2 YYEKEE (reference sequence). The CDR3 protein is CASSFHRGRLQETQYF. For the CDR3, the DNA is TGTGCCAGCAGCTTTCACAGGGGGCGACTACAAGAGACCCAGTACTTC.